Below, one T cell receptor beta chain is given with its context. This sample was taken from a study of blood T cell repertoires in COVID-19. About the research overall: There were acute and convalescent COVID-19 samples, and they came from the United States, Italy and Spain. Sources were T cells, B-cell-depleted T cells, or PBMCs; the material itself was cDNA or gDNA.

This CDR3 has 19 residues. CDR1 and CDR2 from the germline V gene are SGHNT and YENEEA. Trimming cost V 5 bases and J 7 bases; bases outside gene matches: 22. Per the study methods: Reference gene primer amplification gave estimated nucleated cell counts. Sequencing used immunoSEQ multiplex PCR; TCRdb keeps in-frame clones, though not all of them. V and J calls and clone size are given by that table; D and trimming were obtained from the DNA. The sample lists 200,000 to 300,000 clones, around 90% seen once, with more than 0.8% in the top ten. Seattle's enrolled individuals joined amid active infection and were then monitored longitudinally.

The V call is TRBV11-3, the J call TRBJ2-2, with 7 bases aligning to TRBD1. The material sequenced was peripheral blood. The TCR sequence derives from a man aged 25 to 40 with COVID-19, enrolled during active disease. The CDR3 loop is CASSPSGWGQGVDGGELFF. CDR3 in DNA: TGTGCCAGCAGCCCCAGTGGCTGGGGCCAGGGGGTTGATGGCGGGGAGCTGTTTTTT.